This T cell receptor (beta chain) was profiled in a study of cytomegalovirus exposure and HLA in healthy donors. The study's findings and limits: A few CMV-associated chains proved CMV antigen-specific in vitro.

Trimming stripped 2 bases from V and 8 bases from J, with 13 bases between. The germline V gene has CDR1 ENHRY and CDR2 SYGVKD. The CDR3 spans 14 residues. These donors, healthy bone marrow donors, were studied. The PCR used 60 Vbeta and 13 Jbeta primers. Profiling relied on immunoSEQ multiplex PCR, and the TCRdb table lists in-frame clones only, not all of them. The repertoire shows about 42,000 clones; the top ten hold roughly 1.4%. A word on this clone: The antigen remains undetermined.

The chain is built from TRBV10-3 and TRBJ2-1, with D possibly being TRBD2 (5 bases). The material sequenced was PBMCs. This clonotype was obtained from a man aged 25-45 years in good health and CMV-seronegative. CDR3 sequence: CAISEGFEGDEQFF. CDR3 coding DNA: TGTGCCATCAGTGAGGGGTTCGAGGGAGATGAGCAGTTCTTC.